One T cell receptor beta chain is described in this entry. Sequenced by immunoSEQ multiplex PCR; TCRdb stores in-frame clones only, minus some. The sample holds more than 85,000 clones, around 82% seen once. This sample is drawn from a study of control samples from healthy donors and cancer patients. This CDR3 spans 12 amino acids. The V and J ends lost 3 bases and 7 bases respectively, with 10 bases between them. CDR1 is SQVTM and CDR2 is ANQGSEA in the germline V gene. The sequence was collected from a woman in her 50s in good health. The chain uses TRBV29-1 and TRBJ2-1; tentative D call: TRBD2 (5 bases). Material: blood. This chain's CDR3 is CSVDGEINEQFF. Here the CDR3 DNA reads TGCAGCGTTGACGGGGAGATAAATGAGCAGTTCTTC.